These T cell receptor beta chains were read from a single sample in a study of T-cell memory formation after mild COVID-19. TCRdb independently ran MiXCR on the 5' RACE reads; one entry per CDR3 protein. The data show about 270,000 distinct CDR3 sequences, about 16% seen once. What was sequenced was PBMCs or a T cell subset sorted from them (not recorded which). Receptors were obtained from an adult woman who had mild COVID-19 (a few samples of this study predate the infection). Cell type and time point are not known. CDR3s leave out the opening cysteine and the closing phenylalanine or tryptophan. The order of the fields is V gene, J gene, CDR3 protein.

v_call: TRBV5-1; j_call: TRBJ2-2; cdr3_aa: ASNEGQGNTGELF
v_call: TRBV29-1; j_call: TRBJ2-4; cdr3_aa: SGGTLNIQY
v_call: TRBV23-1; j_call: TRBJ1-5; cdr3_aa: AGDLADPSNQPQH
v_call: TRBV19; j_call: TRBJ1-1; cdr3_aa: ASSIDLYRVGTEAF
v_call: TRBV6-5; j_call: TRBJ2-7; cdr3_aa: ASSYSLGYEQY
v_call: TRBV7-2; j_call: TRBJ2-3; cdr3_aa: ASSPGLAESGPQY
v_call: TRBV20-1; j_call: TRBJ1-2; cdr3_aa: SASPDRNYGYT
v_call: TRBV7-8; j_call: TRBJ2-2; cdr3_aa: ASSLDANTGELF
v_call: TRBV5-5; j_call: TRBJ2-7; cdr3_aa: ASSLGSGRSSYEQY
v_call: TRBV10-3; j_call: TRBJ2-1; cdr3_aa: AISSGLNEQF
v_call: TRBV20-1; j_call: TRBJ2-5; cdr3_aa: SATGEGFKETQY
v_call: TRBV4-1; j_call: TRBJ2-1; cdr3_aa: AIPRREGS
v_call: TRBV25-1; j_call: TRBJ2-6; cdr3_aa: ASSAHTGAGANVLT
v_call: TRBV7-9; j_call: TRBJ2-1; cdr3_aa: ASSVRQTPNEQF
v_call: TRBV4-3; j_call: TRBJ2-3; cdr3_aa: ASSHDRFPGSTDTQY
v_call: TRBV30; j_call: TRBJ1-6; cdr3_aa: AWNQGILYNSPLH
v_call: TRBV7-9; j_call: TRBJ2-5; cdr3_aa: ASSLESLPQETQY
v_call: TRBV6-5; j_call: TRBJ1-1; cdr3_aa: ASSSARQARNTEAF
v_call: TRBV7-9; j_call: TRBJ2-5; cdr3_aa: ASRSTRGGQETQY
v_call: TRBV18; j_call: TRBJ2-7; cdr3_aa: ASSSGTPTYEQY
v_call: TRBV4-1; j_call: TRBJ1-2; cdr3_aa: ASSHDPGVDGYT
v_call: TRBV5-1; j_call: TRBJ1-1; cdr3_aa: ASSSAGGLANTEAF
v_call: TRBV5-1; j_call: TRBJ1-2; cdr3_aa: ASSKGGANYGYT